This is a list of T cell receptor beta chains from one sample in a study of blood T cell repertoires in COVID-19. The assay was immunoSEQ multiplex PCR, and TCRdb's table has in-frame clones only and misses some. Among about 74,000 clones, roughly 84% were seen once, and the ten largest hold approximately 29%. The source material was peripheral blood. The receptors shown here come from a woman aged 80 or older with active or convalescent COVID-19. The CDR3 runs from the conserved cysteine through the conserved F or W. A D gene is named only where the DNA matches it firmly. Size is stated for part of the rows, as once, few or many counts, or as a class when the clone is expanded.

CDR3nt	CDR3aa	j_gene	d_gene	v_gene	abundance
TGTGCCAGCAGTTTCTTCACAGATACGCAGTATTTT	CASSFFTDTQYF	TRBJ2-3	-	TRBV12-3/TRBV12-4	-
TGTGCCAGCAGGGCGTTGACAGGGGACCTGAACACTGAAGCTTTCTTT	CASRALTGDLNTEAFF	TRBJ1-1	TRBD1	TRBV6-6	-
TGTGCCAGTAGTCAGGGGGTAAGCACAGATACGCAGTATTTT	CASSQGVSTDTQYF	TRBJ2-3	TRBD1	TRBV19	-
TGCAGCGTCGATCCGGGACAGCTTCCATACAATGAGCAGTTCTTC	CSVDPGQLPYNEQFF	TRBJ2-1	TRBD1	TRBV29-1	few
TGTGCCAGCAGTGAACTTCTCCTGGGACTAGCTGGCACAGATACGCAGTATTTT	CASSELLLGLAGTDTQYF	TRBJ2-3	TRBD2	TRBV2	-
TGTGCCAGCTCACCGCGGGGGCCCGAAACTGGAAACACCATATATTTT	CASSPRGPETGNTIYF	TRBJ1-3	-	TRBV18	-
TGTGCCAGCAGCTTGGCACAGTACGGACAGGGCGTTTTCTACGAGCAGTACTTC	CASSLAQYGQGVFYEQYF	TRBJ2-7	TRBD1	TRBV5-6	-
TGTGCCAGCAGTCCGGGACACAATCACGAGCAGTACTTC	CASSPGHNHEQYF	TRBJ2-7	-	TRBV27	once
TGTGCCAGCAGCTTTTCCGAGGCTGAAAAACTGTTTTTT	CASSFSEAEKLFF	TRBJ1-4	-	TRBV7-9	-
TGTGCCAGCAGAGTTAGGGGGGGGCGGAGGTCGGCCACAGATACGCAGTATTTT	CASRVRGGRRSATDTQYF	TRBJ2-3	-	TRBV7-2	-
TGTGCCAGCAGCTTAGGGGCAACACTTCAGGGGGGATTGCAATCACCCCTCCACTTT	CASSLGATLQGGLQSPLHF	TRBJ1-6	TRBD1	TRBV11-2	-
TGTGCCAGCAGTCCGGACAGGGCAGCCTCCTACGAGCAGTACTTC	CASSPDRAASYEQYF	TRBJ2-7	TRBD1	TRBV7-2	-
TGTGCCAGCAGCCCTACAGGGGGCGGTGGAAACACCATATATTTT	CASSPTGGGGNTIYF	TRBJ1-3	TRBD1	TRBV11-2	-
TGTGCCACCAGCAGAGATCTAGACAGGGGGGGCCCTCGCGGTCAGTTCTTC	CATSRDLDRGGPRGQFF	TRBJ2-1	TRBD1	TRBV15	-
TGTGCCAGCTCACCACTCACCGCCGGGGGGTCCTCCTACGAGCAGTACTTC	CASSPLTAGGSSYEQYF	TRBJ2-7	TRBD2	TRBV18	-
TGTGCCAGCACTCAGGGACAGGGCGGATCTGGGGCCAACGTCCTGACTTTC	CASTQGQGGSGANVLTF	TRBJ2-6	TRBD1	TRBV9	-
TGTGCCAGCAGCCCGTCTAGTTATCAGCCCCAGCATTTT	CASSPSSYQPQHF	TRBJ1-5	-	TRBV3-1/TRBV3-2	-
TGTGCCAGCAGCGGACAGAACTATGGCTACACCTTC	CASSGQNYGYTF	TRBJ1-2	-	TRBV7-9	-
TGTGCCAGCAGCGTAGTGGAGGGGCAGCTCAACTTC	CASSVVEGQLNF	TRBJ2-7	-	TRBV9	-
TGTGCCAGCAACCGACAGGGGGCGGGTGAAAAACTGTTTTTT	CASNRQGAGEKLFF	TRBJ1-4	TRBD1	TRBV5-4	-
TGTGCCAGCAGTTTTCACCACAGGGAGCCTGAAGCTTTCTTT	CASSFHHREPEAFF	TRBJ1-1	-	TRBV6-2/TRBV6-3	-
TGTGCCATCAGTGAGTCCGCTAGCGGGGGACCCTACGAGCAGTACTTC	CAISESASGGPYEQYF	TRBJ2-7	TRBD2	TRBV10-3	-
TGTGCCAGCAGTCCTTCCTCTGGGGACAGGGACAATCAGCCCCAGCATTTT	CASSPSSGDRDNQPQHF	TRBJ1-5	TRBD1	TRBV28	-
TGTGCCAGCAGCAGAGAGAGGGAAGCTTTCTTT	CASSREREAFF	TRBJ1-1	-	TRBV6-5	once
TGTGCCAGTAGTAGCCGCGTTCAGGGCGAAGCTTTCTTT	CASSSRVQGEAFF	TRBJ1-1	-	TRBV19	-
TGTGCCAGCAGCCAAGCGTTAGCGGGATCCTACGAGCAGTACTTC	CASSQALAGSYEQYF	TRBJ2-7	TRBD2	TRBV3-1/TRBV3-2	-
TGTGCCAGCCGGGGGGCTGGTCAGCCCCAGCATTTT	CASRGAGQPQHF	TRBJ1-5	-	TRBV28	-
TGTGCCAGCAGCGATAGCGGGGGGGCCCAAGAGACCCAGTACTTC	CASSDSGGAQETQYF	TRBJ2-5	TRBD2	TRBV6-2/TRBV6-3	once
TGTGCCAGCAGCGGCGGGACAGGGGTTGAAAAACTGTTTTTT	CASSGGTGVEKLFF	TRBJ1-4	TRBD1	TRBV9	few
TGTGCCAGCACCATAGGGCCGGGGGGCAGGAAGGAGCAGTTCTTC	CASTIGPGGRKEQFF	TRBJ2-1	-	TRBV7-2	-
TGTGCCAGCAGCTGGGGCCGGGACTATGGCTACACCTTC	CASSWGRDYGYTF	TRBJ1-2	-	TRBV5-6	-
TGTGCCAGCAGTGATTTAGCGGGGGACACCGGGGAGCTGTTTTTT	CASSDLAGDTGELFF	TRBJ2-2	TRBD2	TRBV2	once
TGTGCCAGCAGCATCGGACCCCGGAGGTTTCAGGAGACCCAGTACTTC	CASSIGPRRFQETQYF	TRBJ2-5	-	TRBV5-4	-
TGTGCCAGCAGCAGACAGCAGATGAACACCGGGGAGCTGTTTTTT	CASSRQQMNTGELFF	TRBJ2-2	-	TRBV14	-
TGTGCCAGCAGCTTGGGGACAGGGAGATACGAGCAGTACTTC	CASSLGTGRYEQYF	TRBJ2-7	TRBD1	TRBV5-4	-
TGTGCCAGTAGATGGACAGGGAGTGGCTACACCTTC	CASRWTGSGYTF	TRBJ1-2	TRBD1	TRBV19	-
TGCAGTGCTAGTGCCCTAGCGGGGGGTCTTGAGCAGTTCTTC	CSASALAGGLEQFF	TRBJ2-1	TRBD2	TRBV20-1	-
TGTGCCAGCAGCTCGATCAGGTTCCATGGCTACACCTTC	CASSSIRFHGYTF	TRBJ1-2	-	TRBV11-2	-
TGTGCCAGCAGCCAAGTAGCGGGTAGCCAGCCCCAGCATTTT	CASSQVAGSQPQHF	TRBJ1-5	-	TRBV3-1/TRBV3-2	-
TGTGCCAGCGGACAGATTCTCATGAACACTGAAGCTTTCTTT	CASGQILMNTEAFF	TRBJ1-1	-	TRBV19	-
TGTGGGACAGGGCTTTCGGGAAACACCATATATTTT	CGTGLSGNTIYF	TRBJ1-3	TRBD1	TRBV30	-
TGTGCCAGCAGTTACGGCGCGGGACGAATCTCTCGCTACACCTTC	CASSYGAGRISRYTF	TRBJ1-2	-	TRBV6-5	-